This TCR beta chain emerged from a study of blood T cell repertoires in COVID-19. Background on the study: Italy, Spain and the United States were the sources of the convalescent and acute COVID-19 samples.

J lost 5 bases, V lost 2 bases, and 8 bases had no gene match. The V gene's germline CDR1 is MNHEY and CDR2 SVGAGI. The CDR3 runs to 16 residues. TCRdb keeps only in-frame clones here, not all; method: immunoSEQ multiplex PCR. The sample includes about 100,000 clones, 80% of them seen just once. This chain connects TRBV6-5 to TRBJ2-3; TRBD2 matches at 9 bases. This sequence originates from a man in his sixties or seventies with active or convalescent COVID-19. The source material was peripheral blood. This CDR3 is CASSYPRGRAKDTQYF. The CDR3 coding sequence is TGTGCCAGCAGTTACCCTCGCGGGAGGGCTAAAGATACGCAGTATTTT.